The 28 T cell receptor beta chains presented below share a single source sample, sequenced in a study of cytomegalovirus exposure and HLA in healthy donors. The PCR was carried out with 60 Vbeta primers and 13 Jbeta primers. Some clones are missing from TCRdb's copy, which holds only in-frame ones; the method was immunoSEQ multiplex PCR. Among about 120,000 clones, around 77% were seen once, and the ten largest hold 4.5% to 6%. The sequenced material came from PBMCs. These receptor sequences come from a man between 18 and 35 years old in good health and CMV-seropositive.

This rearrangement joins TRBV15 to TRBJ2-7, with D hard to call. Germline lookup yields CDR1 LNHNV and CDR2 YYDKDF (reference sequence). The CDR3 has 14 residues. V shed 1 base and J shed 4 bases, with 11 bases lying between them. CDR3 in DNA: TGTGCCACCAGCAGAGTTGGCAGGCCTTACGAGCAGTACTTC. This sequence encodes CATSRVGRPYEQYF.

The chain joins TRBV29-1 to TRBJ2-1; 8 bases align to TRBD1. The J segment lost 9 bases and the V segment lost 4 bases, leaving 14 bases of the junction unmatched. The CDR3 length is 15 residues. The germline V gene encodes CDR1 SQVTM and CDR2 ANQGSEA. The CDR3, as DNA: TGCAGCGTTGGGGGGACAGGCGTTTATAGAGGTGAGCAGTTCTTC. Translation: CSVGGTGVYRGEQFF.

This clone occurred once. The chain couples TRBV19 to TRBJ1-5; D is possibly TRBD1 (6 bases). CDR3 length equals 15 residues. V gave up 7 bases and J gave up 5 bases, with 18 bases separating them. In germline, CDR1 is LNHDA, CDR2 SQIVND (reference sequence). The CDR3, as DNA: TGTGCCAGTATCGGGACAAGGGAAGATGATCAGCCCCAGCATTTT. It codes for CASIGTREDDQPQHF. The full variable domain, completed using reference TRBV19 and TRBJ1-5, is DGGITQSPKYLFRKEGQNVTLSCEQNLNHDAMYWYRQDPGQGLRLIYYSQIVNDFQKGDIAEGYSVSREKKESFPLTVTSAQKNPTAFYLCASIGTREDDQPQHFGDGTRLSIL.

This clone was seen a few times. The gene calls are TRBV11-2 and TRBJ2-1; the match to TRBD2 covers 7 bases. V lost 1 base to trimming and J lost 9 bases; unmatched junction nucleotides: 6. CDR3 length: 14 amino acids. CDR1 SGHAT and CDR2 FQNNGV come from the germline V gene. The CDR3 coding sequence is TGTGCCAGCAGCTTAGCGAGCGGGACCGCTGAGCAGTTCTTC. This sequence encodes CASSLASGTAEQFF.

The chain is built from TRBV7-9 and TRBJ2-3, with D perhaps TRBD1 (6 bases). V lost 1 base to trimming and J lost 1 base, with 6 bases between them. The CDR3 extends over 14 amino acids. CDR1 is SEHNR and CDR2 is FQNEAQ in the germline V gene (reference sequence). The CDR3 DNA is TGTGCCAGCAGCTTAGGACAGGGCACAGATACGCAGTATTTT. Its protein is CASSLGQGTDTQYF.

The CDR3 nucleotides read TGTGCCAGCAGCCCTTCACGCGCTAATGAAAAACTGTTTTTT. It codes for CASSPSRANEKLFF. The chain recombines TRBV13 with TRBJ1-4; D unresolved. Trimming left V 5 bases short and J 3 bases short, with 10 bases between. The CDR3 loop spans 14 amino acids. CDR1 PRHDT and CDR2 FYEKMQ come from the germline V gene (reference sequence).

The CDR3 DNA reads as TGTGCCAGCAGCGTGCAGGGGGACCTCTACACCTTC. It translates to CASSVQGDLYTF. The gene calls are TRBV5-4 and TRBJ1-2, with TRBD1 matching 7 bases. J was trimmed by 10 bases and V by 4 bases; bases with no gene match: 7. The germline gives CDR1 SGHNT, CDR2 YYREEE (reference sequence). The CDR3 is made up of 12 amino acids.

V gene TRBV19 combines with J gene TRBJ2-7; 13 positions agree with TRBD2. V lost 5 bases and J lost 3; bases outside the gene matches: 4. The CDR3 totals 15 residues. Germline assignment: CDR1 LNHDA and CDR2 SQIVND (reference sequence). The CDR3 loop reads CASSLTSGGNYEQYF. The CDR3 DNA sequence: TGTGCCAGTAGTTTGACTAGCGGGGGGAACTACGAGCAGTACTTC.

The CDR3 DNA reads as TGTGCCAGCAGCCAAGATACCCGGACTAGCGTTGGCTATGAGCAGTTCTTC. Protein product: CASSQDTRTSVGYEQFF. This chain links TRBV14 with TRBJ2-1; 9 bases fit TRBD2. The V gene end was trimmed by 0 bases and the J gene end by 8 bases; junction bases not matched to a gene: 11. Germline V gene lookup returns CDR1 SGHDN and CDR2 FVKESK. This CDR3 has 17 amino acids.

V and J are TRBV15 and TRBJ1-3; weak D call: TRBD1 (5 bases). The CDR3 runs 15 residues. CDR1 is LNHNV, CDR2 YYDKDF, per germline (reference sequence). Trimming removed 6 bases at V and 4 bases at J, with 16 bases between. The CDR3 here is CATSGDLRGGNTIYF. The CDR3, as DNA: TGTGCCACCAGTGGCGACTTAAGGGGAGGAAACACCATATATTTT.

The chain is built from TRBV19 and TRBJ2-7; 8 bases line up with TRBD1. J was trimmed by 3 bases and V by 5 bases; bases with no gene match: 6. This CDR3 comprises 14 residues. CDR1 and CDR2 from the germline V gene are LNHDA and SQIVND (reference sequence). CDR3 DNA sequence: TGTGCCAGTAGTTTAGGACAGGGATACTACGAGCAGTACTTC. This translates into CASSLGQGYYEQYF.

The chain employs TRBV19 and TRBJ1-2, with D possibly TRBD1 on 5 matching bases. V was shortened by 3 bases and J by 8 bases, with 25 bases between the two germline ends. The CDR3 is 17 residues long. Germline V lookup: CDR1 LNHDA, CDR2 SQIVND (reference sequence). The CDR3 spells CASSIPQGSGHLQGYTF. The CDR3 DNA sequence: TGTGCCAGTAGTATCCCCCAGGGATCAGGCCACTTACAGGGCTACACCTTC.

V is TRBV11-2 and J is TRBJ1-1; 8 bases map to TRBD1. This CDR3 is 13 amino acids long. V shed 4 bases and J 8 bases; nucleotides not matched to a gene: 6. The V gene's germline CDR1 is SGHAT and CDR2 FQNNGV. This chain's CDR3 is CASSYYRDREAFF. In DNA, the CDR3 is TGTGCCAGCAGCTATTATCGGGACAGGGAAGCTTTCTTT.

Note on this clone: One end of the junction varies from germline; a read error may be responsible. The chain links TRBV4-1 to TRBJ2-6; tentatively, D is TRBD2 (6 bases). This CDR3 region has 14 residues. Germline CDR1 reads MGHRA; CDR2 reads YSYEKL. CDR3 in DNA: TGCGCCAGCAGGGGGGGAACTGGGGCCAACGGCCTGACTTTC. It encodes CASRGGTGANGLTF.

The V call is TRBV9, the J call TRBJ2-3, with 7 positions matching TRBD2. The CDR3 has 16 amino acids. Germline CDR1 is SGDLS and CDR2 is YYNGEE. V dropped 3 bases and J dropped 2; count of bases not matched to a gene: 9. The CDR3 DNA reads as TGTGCCAGCAGCGGAGGGAGTCTAGCGGCCACAGATACGCAGTATTTT. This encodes CASSGGSLAATDTQYF. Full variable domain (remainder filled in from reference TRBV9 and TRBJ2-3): DSGVTQTPKHLITATGQRVTLRCSPRSGDLSVYWYQQSLDQGLQFLIQYYNGEERAKGNILERFSAQQFPDLHSELNLSSLELGDSALYFCASSGGSLAATDTQYFGPGTRLTVL.

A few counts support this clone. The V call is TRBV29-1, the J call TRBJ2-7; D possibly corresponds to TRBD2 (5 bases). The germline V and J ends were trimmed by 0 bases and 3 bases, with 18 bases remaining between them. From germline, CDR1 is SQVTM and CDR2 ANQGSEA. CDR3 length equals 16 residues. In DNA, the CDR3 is TGCAGCGTTGAAGATCCGGGTAAGGGTAGCGACTACGAGCAGTACTTC. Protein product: CSVEDPGKGSDYEQYF.

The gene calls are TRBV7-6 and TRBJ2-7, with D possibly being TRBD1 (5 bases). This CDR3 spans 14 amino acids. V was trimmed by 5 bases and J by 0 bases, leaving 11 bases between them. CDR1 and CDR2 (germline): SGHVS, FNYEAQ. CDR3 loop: CASSPAGFSYEQYF. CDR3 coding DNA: TGTGCCAGCAGCCCAGCAGGGTTCTCCTACGAGCAGTACTTC.

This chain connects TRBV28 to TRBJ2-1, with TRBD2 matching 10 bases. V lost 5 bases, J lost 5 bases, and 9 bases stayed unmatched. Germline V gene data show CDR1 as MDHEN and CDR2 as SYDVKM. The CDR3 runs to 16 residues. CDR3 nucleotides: TGTGCCAGCAGTAAACCGACTAGCGGGTTAAACAATGAGCAGTTCTTC. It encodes CASSKPTSGLNNEQFF.

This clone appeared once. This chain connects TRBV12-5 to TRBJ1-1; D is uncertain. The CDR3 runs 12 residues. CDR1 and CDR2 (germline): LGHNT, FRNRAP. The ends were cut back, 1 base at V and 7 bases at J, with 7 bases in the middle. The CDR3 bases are TGTGCTAGTGGTTTGGACTATTTTGAAGCTTTCTTT. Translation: CASGLDYFEAFF.

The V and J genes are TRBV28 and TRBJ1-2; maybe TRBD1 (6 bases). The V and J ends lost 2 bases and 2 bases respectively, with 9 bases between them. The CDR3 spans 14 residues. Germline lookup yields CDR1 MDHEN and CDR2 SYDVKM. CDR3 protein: CASSLGGSNYGYTF. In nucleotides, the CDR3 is TGTGCCAGCAGTTTAGGGGGCTCCAACTATGGCTACACCTTC.

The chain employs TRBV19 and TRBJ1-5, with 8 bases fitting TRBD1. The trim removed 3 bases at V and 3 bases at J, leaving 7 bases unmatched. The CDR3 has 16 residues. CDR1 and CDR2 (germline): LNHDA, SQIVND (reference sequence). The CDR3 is CASSITRGPPNQPQHF. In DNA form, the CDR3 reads TGTGCCAGTAGTATTACCAGGGGGCCACCCAATCAGCCCCAGCATTTT. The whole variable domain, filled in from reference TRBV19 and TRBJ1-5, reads DGGITQSPKYLFRKEGQNVTLSCEQNLNHDAMYWYRQDPGQGLRLIYYSQIVNDFQKGDIAEGYSVSREKKESFPLTVTSAQKNPTAFYLCASSITRGPPNQPQHFGDGTRLSIL.

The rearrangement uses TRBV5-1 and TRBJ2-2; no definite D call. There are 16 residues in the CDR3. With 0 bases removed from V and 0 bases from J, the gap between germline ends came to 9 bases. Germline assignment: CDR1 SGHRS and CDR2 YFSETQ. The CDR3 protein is CASSLAGSANTGELFF. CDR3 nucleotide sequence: TGCGCCAGCAGCTTGGCCGGCAGCGCGAACACCGGGGAGCTGTTTTTT.

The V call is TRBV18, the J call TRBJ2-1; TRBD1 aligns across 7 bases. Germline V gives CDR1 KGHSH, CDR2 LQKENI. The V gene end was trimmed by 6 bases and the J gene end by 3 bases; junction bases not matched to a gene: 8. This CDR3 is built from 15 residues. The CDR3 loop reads CASSPGQLNYNEQFF. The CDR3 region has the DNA TGTGCCAGCTCTCCGGGACAGCTAAACTACAATGAGCAGTTCTTC.

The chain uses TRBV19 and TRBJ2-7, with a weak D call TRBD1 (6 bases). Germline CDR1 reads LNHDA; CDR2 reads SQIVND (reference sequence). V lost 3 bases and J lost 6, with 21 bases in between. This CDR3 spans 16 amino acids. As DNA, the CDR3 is TGTGCCAGTAGTATTGACCCGGCCAGGGGAGTTGGCGAGCAGTACTTC. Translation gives CASSIDPARGVGEQYF.

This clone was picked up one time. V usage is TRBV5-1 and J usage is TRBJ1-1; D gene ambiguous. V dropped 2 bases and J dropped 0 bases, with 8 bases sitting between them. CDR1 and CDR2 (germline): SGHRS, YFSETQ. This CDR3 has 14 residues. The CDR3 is CASSFSNMNTEAFF. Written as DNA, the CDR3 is TGCGCCAGCAGCTTTTCTAATATGAACACTGAAGCTTTCTTT.

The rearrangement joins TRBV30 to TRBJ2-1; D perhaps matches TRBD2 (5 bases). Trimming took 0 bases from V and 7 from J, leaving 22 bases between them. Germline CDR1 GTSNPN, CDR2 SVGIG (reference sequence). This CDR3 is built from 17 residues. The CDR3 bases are TGTGCCTGGAGTGTACGCCAATCGGGAAGTGGTACGAATGAGCAGTTCTTC. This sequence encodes CAWSVRQSGSGTNEQFF.

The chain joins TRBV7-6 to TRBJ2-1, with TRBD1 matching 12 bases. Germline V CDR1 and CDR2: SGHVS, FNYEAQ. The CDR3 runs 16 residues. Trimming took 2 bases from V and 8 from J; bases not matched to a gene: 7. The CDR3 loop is CASSLPGQGAIDEQFF. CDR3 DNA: TGTGCCAGCAGCTTACCGGGACAGGGGGCTATCGATGAGCAGTTCTTC.

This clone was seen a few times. The chain's CDR3 is CASSSQGGWTEAFF. The CDR3 DNA reads TGCGCCAGCAGCTCACAGGGGGGTTGGACTGAAGCTTTCTTT. The chain recombines TRBV5-1 with TRBJ1-1, with 8 nucleotides matching TRBD1. The V segment lost 3 bases and the J segment 5 bases; nucleotides outside the gene matches: 6. The CDR3 has 14 residues. CDR1 and CDR2 from the germline V gene are SGHRS and YFSETQ.